Presented here are 2 T cell receptor beta chains from one specimen sequenced in a study of CD8+ T cells in alopecia areata. As the sequencing template, cDNA was produced by extracting RNA and reverse transcribing it. Sequenced by immunoSEQ multiplex PCR; TCRdb stores in-frame clones only, minus some. The profile shows 200,000 or so clones, approximately 45% of them singletons. Treatment of the sample: oral pan-JAK inhibitor, 5-10 mg twice daily. The material sequenced was CD4+ T cells sorted from blood, taken at approximately week 36, from a patient treated with tofacitinib. Source of these receptors: a human donor with alopecia areata.

This chain's CDR3 is CASREGSGRARYNEQFF. CDR3 DNA: TGCGCCAGCAGAGAAGGGAGCGGGAGGGCCCGATACAATGAGCAGTTCTTC. This sequence joins TRBV4-1 and TRBJ2-1; TRBD2 agrees at 10 bases. The CDR3 runs to 17 residues. J gave up 4 bases and V 6 bases, and 12 bases lay outside the gene matches. The germline V gene has CDR1 MGHRA and CDR2 YSYEKL.

This chain joins TRBV4-2 and TRBJ2-3; 13 bases are a match to TRBD2. J was trimmed by 1 base and V by 1 base; bases with no gene match: 8. There are 19 residues in the CDR3. Germline CDR1 LGHNA, CDR2 YNFKEQ. CDR3 in amino acids: CASSQVRTSGRLCTDTQYF. The CDR3 DNA reads TGTGCCAGCAGCCAAGTTCGGACTAGCGGGAGACTTTGCACAGATACGCAGTATTTT.